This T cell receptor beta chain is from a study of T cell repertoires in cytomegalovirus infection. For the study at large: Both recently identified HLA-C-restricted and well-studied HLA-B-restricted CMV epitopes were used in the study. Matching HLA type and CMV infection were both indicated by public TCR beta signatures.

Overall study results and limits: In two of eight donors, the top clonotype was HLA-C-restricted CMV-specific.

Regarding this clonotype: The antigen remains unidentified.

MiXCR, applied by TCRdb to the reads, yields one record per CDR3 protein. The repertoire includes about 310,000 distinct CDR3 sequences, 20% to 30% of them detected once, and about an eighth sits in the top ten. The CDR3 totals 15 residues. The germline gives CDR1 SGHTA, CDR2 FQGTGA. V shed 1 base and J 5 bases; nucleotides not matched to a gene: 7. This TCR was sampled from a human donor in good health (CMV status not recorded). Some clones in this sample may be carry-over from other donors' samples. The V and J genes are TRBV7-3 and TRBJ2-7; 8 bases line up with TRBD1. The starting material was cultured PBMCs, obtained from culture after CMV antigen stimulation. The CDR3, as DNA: TGTGCCAGCAGCTTAAGATCAGGGGGCCACGACGAGCAGTACTTC. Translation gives CASSLRSGGHDEQYF.